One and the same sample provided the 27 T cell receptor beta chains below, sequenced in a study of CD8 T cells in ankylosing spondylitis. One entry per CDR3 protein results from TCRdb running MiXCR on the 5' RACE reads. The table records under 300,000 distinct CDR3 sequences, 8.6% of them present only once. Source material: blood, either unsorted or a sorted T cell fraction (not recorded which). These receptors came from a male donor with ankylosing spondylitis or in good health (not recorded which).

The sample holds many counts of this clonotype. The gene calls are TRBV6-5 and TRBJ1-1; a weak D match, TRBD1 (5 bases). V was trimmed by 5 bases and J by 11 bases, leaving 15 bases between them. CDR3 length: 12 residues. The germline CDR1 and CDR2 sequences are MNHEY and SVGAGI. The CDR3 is CASSPGTRRAFF. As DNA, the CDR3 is TGTGCCAGCAGTCCCGGGACCCGGAGGGCTTTCTTT.

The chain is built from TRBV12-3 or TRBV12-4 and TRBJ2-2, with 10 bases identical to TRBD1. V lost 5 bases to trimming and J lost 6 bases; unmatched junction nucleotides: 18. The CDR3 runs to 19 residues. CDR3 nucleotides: TGTGCCAGCAGTCGAGCTAGGATACTCGGGACAGGGGATTCCGGGGAGCTGTTTTTT. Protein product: CASSRARILGTGDSGELFF.

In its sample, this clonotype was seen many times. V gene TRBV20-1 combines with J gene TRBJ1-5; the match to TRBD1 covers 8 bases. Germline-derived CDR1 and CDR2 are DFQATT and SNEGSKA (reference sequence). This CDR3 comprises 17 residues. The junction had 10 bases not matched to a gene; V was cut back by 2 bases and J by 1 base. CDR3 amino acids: CSARSLRDRLSNQPQHF. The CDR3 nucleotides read TGCAGTGCTAGATCCCTCCGGGACAGGCTCAGCAATCAGCCCCAGCATTTT.

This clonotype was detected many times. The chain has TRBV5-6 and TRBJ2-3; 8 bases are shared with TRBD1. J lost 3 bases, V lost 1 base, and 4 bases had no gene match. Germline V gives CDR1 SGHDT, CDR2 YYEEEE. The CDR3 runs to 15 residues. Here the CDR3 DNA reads TGTGCCAGCAGCTTGATCAGGGGGCTAACAGATACGCAGTATTTT. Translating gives CASSLIRGLTDTQYF.

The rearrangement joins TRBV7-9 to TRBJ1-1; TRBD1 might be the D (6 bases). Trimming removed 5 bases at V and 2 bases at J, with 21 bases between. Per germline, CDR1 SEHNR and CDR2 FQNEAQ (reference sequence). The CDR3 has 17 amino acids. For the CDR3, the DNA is TGTGCCAGCAGCCTAATATTGGGGACACCCGATAACACTGAAGCTTTCTTT. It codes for CASSLILGTPDNTEAFF.

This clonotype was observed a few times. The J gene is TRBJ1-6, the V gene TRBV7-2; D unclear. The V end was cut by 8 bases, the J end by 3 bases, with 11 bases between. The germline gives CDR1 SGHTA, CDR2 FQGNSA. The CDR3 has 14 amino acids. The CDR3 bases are TGTGCCAGCGGATCGACAAGCTATAATTCACCCCTCCACTTT. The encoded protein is CASGSTSYNSPLHF.

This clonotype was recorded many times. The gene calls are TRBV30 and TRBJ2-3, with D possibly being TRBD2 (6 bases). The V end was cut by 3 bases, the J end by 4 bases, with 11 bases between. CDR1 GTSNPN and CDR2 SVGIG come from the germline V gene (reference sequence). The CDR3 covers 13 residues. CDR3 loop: CAWRGGYSDTQYF. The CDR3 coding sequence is TGTGCCTGGAGGGGGGGTTACTCAGATACGCAGTATTTT.

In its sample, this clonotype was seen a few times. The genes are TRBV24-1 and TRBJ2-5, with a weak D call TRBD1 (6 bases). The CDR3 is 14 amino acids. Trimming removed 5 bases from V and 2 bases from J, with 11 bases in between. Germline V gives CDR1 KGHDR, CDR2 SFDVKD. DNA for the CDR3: TGTGCCACCAGTGCCACACAGGGTCAAGAGACCCAGTACTTC. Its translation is CATSATQGQETQYF.

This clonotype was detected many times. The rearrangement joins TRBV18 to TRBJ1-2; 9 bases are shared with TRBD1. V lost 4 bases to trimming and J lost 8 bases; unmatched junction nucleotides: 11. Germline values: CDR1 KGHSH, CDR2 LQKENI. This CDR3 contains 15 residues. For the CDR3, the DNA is TGTGCCAGCTCACGGGGACAGGGCGCCTCGGCGGGCTACACCTTC. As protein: CASSRGQGASAGYTF.

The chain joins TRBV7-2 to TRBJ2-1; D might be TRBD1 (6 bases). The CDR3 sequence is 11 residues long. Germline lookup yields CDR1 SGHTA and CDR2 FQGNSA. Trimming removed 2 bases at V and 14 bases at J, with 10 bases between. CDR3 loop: CASSLQGQEFF. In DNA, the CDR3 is TGTGCCAGCAGCTTACAGGGGCAGGAGTTCTTC.

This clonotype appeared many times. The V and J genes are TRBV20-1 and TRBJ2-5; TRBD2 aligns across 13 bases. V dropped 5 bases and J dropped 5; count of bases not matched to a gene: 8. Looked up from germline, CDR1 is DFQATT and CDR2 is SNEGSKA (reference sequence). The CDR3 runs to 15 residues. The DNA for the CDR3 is TGCAGTGCTCGTGGACTAGCGGGAGTGGCGGAGACCCAGTACTTC. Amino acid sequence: CSARGLAGVAETQYF.

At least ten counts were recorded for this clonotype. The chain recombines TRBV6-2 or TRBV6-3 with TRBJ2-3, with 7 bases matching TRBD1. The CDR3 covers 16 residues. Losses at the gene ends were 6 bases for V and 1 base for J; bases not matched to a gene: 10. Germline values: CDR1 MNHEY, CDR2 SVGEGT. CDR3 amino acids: CASSPGTEGGTDTQYF. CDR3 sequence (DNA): TGTGCCAGCAGCCCCGGGACAGAAGGGGGCACAGATACGCAGTATTTT.

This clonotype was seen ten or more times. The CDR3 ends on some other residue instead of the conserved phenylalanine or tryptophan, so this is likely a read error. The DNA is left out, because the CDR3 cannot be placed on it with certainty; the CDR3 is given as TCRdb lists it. The CDR3 is CASSLVAP. V usage is TRBV5-1 and J usage is TRBJ1-2; the listed D gene, TRBD1, was not tested against the DNA. Per germline, CDR1 SGHRS and CDR2 YFSETQ. 8 amino acids form the CDR3, both terminal residues included.

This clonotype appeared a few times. Here the CDR3 DNA reads TGCGCCAGCAGCTTGGATGGACACCCCTGGAAGACCCAGTACTTC. Amino acid sequence: CASSLDGHPWKTQYF. The V and J genes are TRBV5-1 and TRBJ2-5; a possible D gene is TRBD1 (5 bases). The V and J ends lost 0 bases and 6 bases respectively, with 15 bases between them. CDR3 length: 15 residues. Germline CDR1 is SGHRS and CDR2 is YFSETQ.

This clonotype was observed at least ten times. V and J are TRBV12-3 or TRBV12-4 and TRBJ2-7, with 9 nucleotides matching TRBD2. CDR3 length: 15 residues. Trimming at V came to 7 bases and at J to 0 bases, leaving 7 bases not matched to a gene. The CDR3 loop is CASKLAGAFSYEQYF. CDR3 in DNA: TGTGCCAGCAAATTAGCGGGGGCCTTCTCCTACGAGCAGTACTTC.

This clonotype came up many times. The CDR3 sequence: CASSLATGTTYEQYF. CDR3 nucleotides: TGTGCCAGCAGCTTAGCAACCGGGACCACCTACGAGCAGTACTTC. J is TRBJ2-7 and V is TRBV7-2; D is possibly TRBD1 or TRBD2 (5 bases each). The CDR3 spans 15 residues. Trimming took off 0 bases at V and 2 bases at J, with 11 bases between the two ends. CDR1 SGHTA and CDR2 FQGNSA come from the germline V gene.

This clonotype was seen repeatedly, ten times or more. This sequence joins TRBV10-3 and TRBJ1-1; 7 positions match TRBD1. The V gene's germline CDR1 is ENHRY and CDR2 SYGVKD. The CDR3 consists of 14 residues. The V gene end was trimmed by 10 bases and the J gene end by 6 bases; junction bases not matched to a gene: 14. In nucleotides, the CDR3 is TGTGCCACCACAAACAGGGGAGAGACGGCTGAAGCTTTCTTT. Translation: CATTNRGETAEAFF.

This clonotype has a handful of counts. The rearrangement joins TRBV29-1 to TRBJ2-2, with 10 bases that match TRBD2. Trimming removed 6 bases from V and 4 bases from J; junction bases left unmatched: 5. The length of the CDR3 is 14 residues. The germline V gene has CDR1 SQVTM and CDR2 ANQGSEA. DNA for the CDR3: TGCAGCGTGGCTGGACTAGCGGTCACCGGGGAGCTGTTTTTT. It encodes CSVAGLAVTGELFF.

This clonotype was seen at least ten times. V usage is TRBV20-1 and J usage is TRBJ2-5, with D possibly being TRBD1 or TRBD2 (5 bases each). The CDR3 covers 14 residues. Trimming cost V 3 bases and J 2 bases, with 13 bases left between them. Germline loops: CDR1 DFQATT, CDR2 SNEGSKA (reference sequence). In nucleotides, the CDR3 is TGCAGTGCTAGTCCGGGGCTGGGTCAAGAGACCCAGTACTTC. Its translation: CSASPGLGQETQYF.

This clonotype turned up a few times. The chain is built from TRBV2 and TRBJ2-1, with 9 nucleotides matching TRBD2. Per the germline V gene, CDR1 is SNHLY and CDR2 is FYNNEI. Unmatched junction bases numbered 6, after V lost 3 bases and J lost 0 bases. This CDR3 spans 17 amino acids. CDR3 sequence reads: CASSDISGGLSYNEQFF. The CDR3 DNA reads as TGTGCCAGCAGTGATATTAGCGGGGGCCTCTCCTACAATGAGCAGTTCTTC.

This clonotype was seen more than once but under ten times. The CDR3 DNA follows: TGTGCCTGGAGTGGAGGGCGGGGGGGGTACAATGAGCAGTTCTTC. Translating gives CAWSGGRGGYNEQFF. The chain uses TRBV30 and TRBJ2-1; the match to TRBD2 covers 9 bases. Germline loops: CDR1 GTSNPN, CDR2 SVGIG (reference sequence). CDR3 length: 15 residues. V lost 1 base to trimming and J lost 4 bases; unmatched junction nucleotides: 5.

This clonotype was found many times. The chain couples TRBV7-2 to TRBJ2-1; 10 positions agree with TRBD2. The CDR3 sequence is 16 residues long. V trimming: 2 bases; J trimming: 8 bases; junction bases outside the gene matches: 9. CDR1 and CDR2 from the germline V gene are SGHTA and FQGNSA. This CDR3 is CASSLSWASGSDEQFF. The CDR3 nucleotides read TGTGCCAGCAGCTTAAGTTGGGCTAGCGGGAGTGATGAGCAGTTCTTC. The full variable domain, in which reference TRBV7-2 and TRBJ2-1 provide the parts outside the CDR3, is GAGVSQSPSNKVTEKGKDVELRCDPISGHTALYWYRQSLGQGLEFLIYFQGNSAPDKSGLPSDRFSAERTGGSVSTLTIQRTQQEDSAVYLCASSLSWASGSDEQFFGPGTRLTVL.

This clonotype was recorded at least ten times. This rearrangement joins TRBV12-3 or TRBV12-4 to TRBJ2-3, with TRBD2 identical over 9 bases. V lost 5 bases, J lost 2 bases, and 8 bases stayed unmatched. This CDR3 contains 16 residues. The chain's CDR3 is CASSPQSGGLTDTQYF. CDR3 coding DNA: TGTGCCAGCAGTCCACAGAGCGGGGGGCTCACAGATACGCAGTATTTT.

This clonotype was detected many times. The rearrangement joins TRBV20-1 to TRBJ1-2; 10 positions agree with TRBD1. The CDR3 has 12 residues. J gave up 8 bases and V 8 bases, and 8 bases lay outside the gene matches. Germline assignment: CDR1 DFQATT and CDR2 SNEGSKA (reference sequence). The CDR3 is CSPGQGREGYTF. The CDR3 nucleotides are TGCAGTCCGGGACAGGGGAGGGAGGGCTACACCTTC.

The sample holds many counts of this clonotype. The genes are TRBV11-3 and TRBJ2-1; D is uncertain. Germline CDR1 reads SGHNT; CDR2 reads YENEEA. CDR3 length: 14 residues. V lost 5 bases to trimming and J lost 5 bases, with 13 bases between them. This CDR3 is CASSPSGPNNEQFF. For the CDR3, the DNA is TGTGCCAGCAGCCCCTCTGGTCCGAACAATGAGCAGTTCTTC.

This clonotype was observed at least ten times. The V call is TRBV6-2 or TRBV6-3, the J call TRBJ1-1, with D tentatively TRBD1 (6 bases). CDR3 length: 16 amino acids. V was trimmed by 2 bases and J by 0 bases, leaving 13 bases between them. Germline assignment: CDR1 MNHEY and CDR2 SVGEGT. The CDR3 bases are TGTGCCAGCAGTTACCCAGGGGCGCGGCTGAACACTGAAGCTTTCTTT. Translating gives CASSYPGARLNTEAFF.

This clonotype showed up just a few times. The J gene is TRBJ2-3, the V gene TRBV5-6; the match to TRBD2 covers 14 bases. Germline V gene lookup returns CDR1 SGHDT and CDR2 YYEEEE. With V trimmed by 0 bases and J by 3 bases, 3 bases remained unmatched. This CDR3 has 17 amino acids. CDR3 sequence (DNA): TGTGCCAGCAGCTTGGGGGGACTAGCGGGAGTGACAGATACGCAGTATTTT. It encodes CASSLGGLAGVTDTQYF. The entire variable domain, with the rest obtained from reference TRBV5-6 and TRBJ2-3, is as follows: DAGVTQSPTHLIKTRGQQVTLRCSPKSGHDTVSWYQQALGQGPQFIFQYYEEEERQRGNFPDRFSGHQFPNYSSELNVNALLLGDSALYLCASSLGGLAGVTDTQYFGPGTRLTVL.